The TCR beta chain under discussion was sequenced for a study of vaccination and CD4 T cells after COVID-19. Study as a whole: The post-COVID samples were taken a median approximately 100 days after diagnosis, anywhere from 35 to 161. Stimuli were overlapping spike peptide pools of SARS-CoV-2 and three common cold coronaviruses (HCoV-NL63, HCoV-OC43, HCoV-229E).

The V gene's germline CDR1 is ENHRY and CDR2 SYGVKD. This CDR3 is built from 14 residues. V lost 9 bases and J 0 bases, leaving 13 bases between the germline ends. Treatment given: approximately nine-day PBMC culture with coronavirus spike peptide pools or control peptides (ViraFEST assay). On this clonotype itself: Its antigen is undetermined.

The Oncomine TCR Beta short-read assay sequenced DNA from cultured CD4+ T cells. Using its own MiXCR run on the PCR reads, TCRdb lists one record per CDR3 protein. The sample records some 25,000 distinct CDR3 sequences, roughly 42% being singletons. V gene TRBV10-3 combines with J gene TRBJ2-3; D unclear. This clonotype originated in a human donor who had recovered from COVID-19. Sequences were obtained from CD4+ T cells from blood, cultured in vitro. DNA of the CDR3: TGTGCCATACGTGACGGAGCTAGCACAGATACGCAGTATTTT. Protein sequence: CAIRDGASTDTQYF.